This is a list of T cell receptor beta chains from one sample in a study of T cell responses to AZD1222 COVID-19 vaccine. The table came from immunoSEQ multiplex PCR; TCRdb's copy has only in-frame clones and leaves some out. The table has 84,000 or so clones, around nine tenths seen once. Sample: peripheral blood, taken on day 0 of AZD1222 vaccination. The receptors were sampled from an adult in good health. Both conserved end residues are part of each CDR3. The D gene is left open where the match is weak. Expanded clones are given a class, and other clones once, few, many or no size at all.

d_call j_call v_call clone_size cdr3_aa cdr3_nt
- TRBJ1-1 TRBV28 - CASTNYPEAFF TGTGCCAGCACCAACTACCCTGAAGCTTTCTTT
TRBD1 TRBJ1-2 TRBV2 - CASSSLRDRPSYGYTF TGTGCCAGCAGTAGTCTCCGGGACAGACCCTCCTATGGCTACACCTTC
- TRBJ1-3 TRBV3-1/TRBV3-2 once CASSQEVGTGNTIYF TGTGCCAGCAGCCAAGAGGTGGGGACAGGAAACACCATATATTTT
- TRBJ1-5 TRBV6-5 - CASTGWGTQPQHF TGTGCCAGCACCGGTTGGGGGACTCAGCCCCAGCATTTT
- TRBJ1-2 TRBV19 once CASGRDPAFYGYTF TGTGCCAGTGGTCGGGACCCGGCCTTCTATGGCTACACCTTC
- TRBJ2-7 TRBV19 - CASSFGRGWAYEQYF TGTGCCAGTAGTTTCGGAAGGGGATGGGCCTACGAGCAGTACTTC
- TRBJ2-2 TRBV6-1 few CASSEFSGNTGELFF TGTGCCAGCAGTGAATTTAGCGGTAACACCGGGGAGCTGTTTTTT
- TRBJ2-1 TRBV4-3 - CASSREGVYNEQFF TGCGCCAGCAGCCGCGAGGGGGTTTACAATGAGCAGTTCTTC
- TRBJ1-4 TRBV19 - CASSPSLPTEKLFF TGTGCCAGTAGTCCCTCGTTACCGACCGAAAAACTGTTTTTT
- TRBJ2-7 TRBV12-3/TRBV12-4 - CASRTGTTEQYF TGTGCCAGCAGAACAGGGACTACTGAGCAGTACTTC
TRBD2 TRBJ2-7 TRBV10-3 once CAIKREGGEQYF TGTGCCATCAAGCGGGAGGGTGGCGAGCAGTACTTC
TRBD1 TRBJ1-4 TRBV19 - CASSPFDREAYEKLFF TGTGCCAGTAGTCCTTTCGACAGGGAGGCGTATGAAAAACTGTTTTTT
- TRBJ2-2 TRBV5-1 - CASHPGRSNTGELFF TGCGCCAGCCACCCGGGACGGTCGAACACCGGGGAGCTGTTTTTT
TRBD1 TRBJ1-2 TRBV7-2 once CASSPQGALGYGYTF TGTGCCAGCAGCCCACAGGGGGCCCTCGGCTATGGCTACACCTTC